This T cell receptor beta chain was obtained from a study of shared clonotypes between healthy human individuals (dated by TCRdb to 2019 to 2021). Describing the broader study: A few men and a couple of women, aged 18 to 49 years, made up the cohort. Per donor, three plates each were used for CD4 naive and CD4 memory, two for CD8 naive, and one for CD8 memory. Libraries were prepared and TCR repertoires were sequenced by different laboratories using diverse techniques, in order to increase sequencing depth and limit assay-specific biases. To estimate repertoire size and how much clonotypes are shared between individuals, the study performed deep sequencing of blood TCR repertoires from 4 to 6 healthy adults. Between about 0.94 and 8.9 billion PBMCs per donor were obtained by leukapheresis.

Points the paper makes about the study in general: Higher generation probabilities were observed for clonotypes shared by all four sorted-subset donors than for non-shared clonotypes. When several donors were compared, the shared fraction of clonotypes was roughly 5% for naive CD4, approximately 3.5% for naive CD8, roughly 2.5% for memory CD4, and approximately 0.4% for memory CD8. Based on pairwise subsampling, the degree of clonotype sharing among donors was expected to be affected by sequencing depth. Because the study included only a small number of donors, the genetic and exposure-history diversity represented was limited. Rarefaction of sorted-subset datasets indicated incomplete sequencing despite the large sequencing depth. Naive subsets generally had larger estimated clonotype richness than memory subsets did. Only blood was sampled, and tissue TCR repertoires likely differ from those in blood.

The donors were healthy, HIV-negative adults who had no recently reported acute infections or vaccinations. Every donor was a Caucasian adult living in Nashville, Tennessee, USA. CD4+ T cells were enriched through magnetic negative selection, after which naive cells were positively selected on CD45RA and the remaining negative fraction served as the memory subset. Blood was collected by leukapheresis, and PBMCs were isolated by Ficoll-Histopaque density gradient centrifugation and then cryopreserved in liquid nitrogen vapor phase. Purity and quantity of every magnetically sorted T cell population were checked by analytical flow cytometry. Genomic DNA was isolated from every sorted fraction and measured by UV absorbance on a Nanodrop 2000c. TCR CDR3 regions were amplified from genomic DNA by multiplex PCR using the deep immunoSEQ assay. Extracted genomic DNA from each cell subset was distributed evenly across all wells of several immunoSEQ 96-well plates, and each plate was treated as a replicate. For sorted subsets, 200 to 250 ng genomic DNA, equal to some 30,000 T cell genomes, was loaded into each replicate PCR. Purified libraries were measured with a Qubit 3.0 fluorometer, size-checked on a Bioanalyzer 2100, and measured again with the KAPA Library Quantification kit. Each immunoSEQ 96-well plate was sequenced on its own single-read 150-cycle Illumina NextSeq 550 flow cell. On the study's bioinformatics: Because only junctional sequences without quality scores were contained in the immunoSEQ output, filtering matching that applied to full-length reads could not be performed. To assign V/J genes and CDR3, sequences were annotated using PyIR, a Python wrapper for IgBLAST v1.9, with IMGT germline references. Reads were filtered out if the reads had weak V/J assignments (E-value above 1e-6), no CDR3, stop codons, out-of-frame junctions, or ambiguous translated residues. V3J clonotypes were defined as sequences sharing the same inferred V gene, J gene, and CDR3 amino acid sequence. Percentage overlap between repertoires was calculated by dividing the number of shared unique clonotypes by the size of the smaller repertoire. RTK rarefaction, the Chao1 estimator, and Recon v2.1 estimates of unobserved clonotypes were used to assess repertoire richness. OLGA was used to compute generation probabilities for all TCRbeta clonotypes that the gDNA method yielded from several donors. TCRdb mirrors the immuneACCESS table, restricted to in-frame sequences. Some clones are absent from its copies; in checked studies, under half trace to an unresolved V gene, and the reason for the others is unknown. V, J and clone size are those of that table, while D and trimming were read from the DNA. A total of about 2.3 million clones appear in this sample, 85% to 95% of them only once. 0.35% to 0.5% of the sample is taken by the ten largest.

With regard to this clone: Its antigen is unknown. The record has no base qualities; no much larger clone is one base away.

After removal of 3 bases from V and 4 bases from J, the junction retains 9 bases not matched to a gene. The CDR3 covers 17 residues, taking in both the cysteine and the phenylalanine. Only the CDR3 part of the read is kept: 51 bases, read in frame from the first base. Based on the germline V gene, the CDR1 and CDR2 sequences are SGHVS and FNYEAQ. Sequenced input: naive CD4+ T cells from PBMCs. The sample's cell subset or site label is to be understood as: CD45RA+ positively selected. The rearrangement combines TRBV7-6 with TRBJ2-5, with TRBD1 identical over 12 junction bases. The clonotype originates from a man aged 18 to 35 in good health. Some clones in this sample may be carry-over from other donors' samples. The DNA reads TGTGCCAGCAGCTTCAGGTGGGGACAGGGGGCGCGAGAGACCCAGTACTTC. Translated, this gives CASSFRWGQGARETQYF.